The rows below give T cell receptor beta chains drawn from one sample of a study of blood T cell repertoires in COVID-19. Produced via immunoSEQ multiplex PCR; TCRdb's table is partial and in-frame only. This table holds a few hundred thousand clones, roughly nine tenths found once. Source material: PBMCs or T cells enriched from blood (not recorded which). All receptors derive from a young man who had recovered from COVID-19. Each CDR3 is given with its conserved first and last residue. A D gene is named only where the DNA matches it firmly. Clone size appears in some rows only: once, few, many, or a class for an expanded clone.

d_call j_call v_call clone_size cdr3_aa cdr3_nt
TRBD1 TRBJ2-7 TRBV9 once CASSADRGATSRTVEQYF TGTGCCAGCAGCGCGGACAGGGGAGCGACTAGTCGGACGGTCGAGCAGTACTTC
TRBD1 TRBJ2-7 TRBV28 . CASRRTGNSYEQYF TGTGCCAGCAGGCGGACAGGGAACTCCTACGAGCAGTACTTC
. TRBJ2-7 TRBV30 . CAWSRGSYEQYF TGTGCCTGGAGTAGAGGGTCCTACGAGCAGTACTTC
. TRBJ2-1 TRBV10-3 . CAISRENNEQFF TGTGCCATCAGCCGGGAGAACAATGAGCAGTTCTTC
. TRBJ1-4 TRBV2 . CASSEVQGQEKLFF TGTGCCAGCAGTGAAGTTCAGGGACAAGAAAAACTGTTTTTT
TRBD2 TRBJ2-1 TRBV3-1/TRBV3-2 . CASSQEAGEEQFF TGTGCCAGCAGCCAAGAAGCGGGAGAGGAGCAGTTCTTC
TRBD2 TRBJ2-7 TRBV19 . CASSHPGTTTYEQYF TGTGCCAGTTCTCACCCCGGGACTACAACCTACGAGCAGTACTTC
. TRBJ1-2 TRBV6-5 . CASPRPQGLGYTF TGTGCCAGCCCCCGGCCCCAGGGGTTGGGCTACACCTTC
TRBD2 TRBJ2-3 TRBV5-1 . CASSLAPGGGSTDTQYF TGCGCCAGCAGCTTGGCCCCCGGCGGGGGAAGCACAGATACGCAGTATTTT
TRBD1 TRBJ2-2 TRBV5-1 . CASSPSTGSPGELFF TGCGCCAGCAGCCCCTCGACAGGGTCCCCCGGGGAGCTGTTTTTT
. TRBJ1-5 TRBV25-1 . CASSEWEEHQPQHF TGTGCCAGCAGTGAATGGGAGGAGCATCAGCCCCAGCATTTT
. TRBJ2-4 TRBV24-1 . CATIHPGPGAKNIQYF TGTGCCACCATCCACCCGGGTCCGGGGGCCAAAAACATTCAGTACTTC
TRBD2 TRBJ2-3 TRBV5-4 . CASSLASGLIADTQYF TGTGCCAGCAGCTTGGCGTCGGGACTAATCGCAGATACGCAGTATTTT
TRBD2 TRBJ2-1 TRBV19 . CASSMSSGSLRLDEQFF TGTGCCAGTAGTATGTCTAGCGGGAGCTTGAGACTAGATGAGCAGTTCTTC
. TRBJ1-1 TRBV5-1 . CASSLFGGTEAFF TGCGCCAGCAGCTTATTCGGAGGAACTGAAGCTTTCTTT
TRBD1 TRBJ1-5 TRBV28 few CASSSEDRGGGQPQHF TGTGCCAGCAGTTCAGAGGACAGGGGTGGCGGTCAGCCCCAGCATTTT
TRBD2 TRBJ2-1 TRBV24-1 . CATSDTGTSSDEQFF TGTGCCACCAGTGACACCGGGACTAGTAGCGATGAGCAGTTCTTC
TRBD2 TRBJ2-1 TRBV6-2/TRBV6-3 . CASSYGRLAGGQDEQFF TGTGCCAGCAGTTATGGTCGACTAGCGGGGGGGCAGGATGAGCAGTTCTTC
TRBD2 TRBJ2-1 TRBV30 . CAWIASGRALSSYNEQFF TGTGCCTGGATCGCTAGCGGGAGGGCCCTGAGCTCCTACAATGAGCAGTTCTTC
. TRBJ1-1 TRBV3-1/TRBV3-2 . CASSQTQGVNTEAFF TGTGCCAGCAGCCAGACACAGGGCGTGAACACTGAAGCTTTCTTT
. TRBJ2-7 TRBV30 . CAWSLGGLGLGYEQYF TGTGCCTGGAGTCTCGGCGGGCTCGGCCTCGGCTACGAGCAGTACTTC